Each of the 13 T cell receptor beta chains below was sequenced from the same sample in a study of CD8 T cells in Susac syndrome. After extraction with the RNeasy kit, about 0.45 to 1 ug of the RNA was reverse transcribed using random hexamers. TCRdb reprocessed the immunoSEQ multiplex PCR reads via MiXCR and lists one record per CDR3 protein. The repertoire holds some 170,000 distinct CDR3 sequences, with approximately 94% as singletons. Source material: CD4+ T cells from PBMCs. These receptors were obtained from a human donor with multiple sclerosis.

The rearrangement joins TRBV29-1 to TRBJ2-5; D gene unclear. The V end was cut by 8 bases, the J end by 3 bases, with 13 bases between. This CDR3 region has 12 residues. Germline CDR1 and CDR2: SQVTM and ANQGSEA. CDR3 in amino acids: CSIYAMEETQYF. CDR3 bases: TGCAGCATCTATGCTATGGAAGAGACCCAGTACTTC.

The chain carries TRBV23-1 and TRBJ2-3; 8 nucleotides agree with TRBD2. TRBV23-1 is designated an ORF whose function remains uncertain. With V trimmed by 3 bases and J by 3 bases, 8 bases remained unmatched. The CDR3 extends over 16 amino acids. CDR3 sequence reads: CASSHPRQRETDTQYF. The CDR3 DNA follows: TGCGCCAGCAGTCACCCACGACAGCGGGAGACAGATACGCAGTATTTT.

The DNA of the CDR3 is TGTGCCAGCAGTTACTCGCTAGCGGGAAACCACGAGCAGTACTTC. It specifies CASSYSLAGNHEQYF. The chain carries TRBV6-5 and TRBJ2-7; the match to TRBD2 covers 9 bases. The CDR3 is 15 residues long. CDR1 is MNHEY, CDR2 SVGAGI, per germline. The trim removed 0 bases at V and 5 bases at J, leaving 5 bases unmatched.

This chain joins TRBV27 and TRBJ2-7; 8 bases map to TRBD2. CDR3 size: 14 residues. After removal of 6 bases from V and 6 bases from J, the junction contained 10 bases not matched to a gene. Looked up from germline, CDR1 is MNHEY and CDR2 is SMNVEV (reference sequence). The CDR3 sequence: CASSSSGSILEQYF. CDR3 coding DNA: TGTGCCAGCAGCTCCAGCGGGAGCATCCTCGAGCAGTACTTC.

This sequence joins TRBV6-4 and TRBJ1-1; TRBD1 aligns across 10 bases. CDR1 MRHNA and CDR2 SNTAGT come from the germline V gene. The CDR3 loop spans 14 amino acids. The J segment lost 4 bases and the V segment lost 5 bases, leaving 4 bases of the junction unmatched. In nucleotides, the CDR3 is TGTGCCAGCAGTCTGGGACAGGGGAGCACTGAAGCTTTCTTT. This sequence encodes CASSLGQGSTEAFF.

The genes are TRBV7-3 and TRBJ2-3; D is unclear. Germline assignment: CDR1 SGHTA and CDR2 FQGTGA. Trimming cost V 1 base and J 5 bases, with 10 bases left between them. This CDR3 has 14 residues. DNA for the CDR3: TGTGCCAGCAGCTTAATGTCCGGAAGAGATACGCAGTATTTT. It is translated as CASSLMSGRDTQYF.

The rearrangement uses TRBV30 and TRBJ2-7; D perhaps matches TRBD1 (6 bases). Germline assignment: CDR1 GTSNPN and CDR2 SVGIG (reference sequence). This CDR3 is 13 amino acids long. V lost 1 base and J 3 bases, leaving 10 bases between the germline ends. CDR3 DNA sequence: TGTGCCTGGAGTGGCAGGGGTAACTACGAGCAGTACTTC. Its translation is CAWSGRGNYEQYF.

This rearrangement joins TRBV30 to TRBJ1-1; no definite D call. The length of the CDR3 is 14 residues. Germline CDR1 and CDR2: GTSNPN and SVGIG (reference sequence). V lost 3 bases and J 0 bases, leaving 11 bases between the germline ends. CDR3 nucleotide sequence: TGTGCCTGGAGGGACCTGGGCTTGAACACTGAAGCTTTCTTT. Translating gives CAWRDLGLNTEAFF. Filled out from reference TRBV30 and TRBJ1-1, the complete variable domain reads SQTIHQWPATLVQPVGSPLSLECTVEGTSNPNLYWYRQAAGRGLQLLFYSVGIGQISSEVPQNLSASRPQDRQFILSSKKLLLSDSGFYLCAWRDLGLNTEAFFGQGTRLTVV.

The chain links TRBV6-4 to TRBJ1-1; the match to TRBD1 covers 7 bases. Trimming removed 10 bases from V and 1 base from J; junction bases left unmatched: 6. Germline values: CDR1 MRHNA, CDR2 SNTAGT. CDR3 length: 13 amino acids. The CDR3 region is CATKQGTNTEAFF. The DNA of the CDR3 is TGTGCCACCAAACAGGGGACGAACACTGAAGCTTTCTTT.

The chain links TRBV28 to TRBJ1-2; D is undetermined. Trimming shortened V by 6 bases and J by 8 bases, and 22 bases separated the two germline ends. CDR1 is MDHEN, CDR2 SYDVKM, per germline. CDR3 length equals 15 residues. CDR3 nucleotide sequence: TGTGCCAGCAGACCAAGTGGCGGGAAACTATTGGGCTACACCTTC. Translated: CASRPSGGKLLGYTF.

This chain uses TRBV2 with TRBJ2-7, with unresolved D. Germline loops: CDR1 SNHLY, CDR2 FYNNEI. V gave up 7 bases and J gave up 6 bases, with 16 bases separating them. CDR3 size: 13 residues. The chain's CDR3 is CASTSHSRSEQYF. The DNA of the CDR3 is TGTGCCAGCACTTCCCACTCCCGGTCCGAGCAGTACTTC.

J is TRBJ2-7 and V is TRBV3-1; no reliable D call. From germline, CDR1 is LGHDT and CDR2 YNNKEL (reference sequence). The CDR3 covers 13 residues. V lost 0 bases and J lost 6, with 9 bases in between. DNA for the CDR3: TGTGCCAGCAGCCAAGACCCCCTCACCGAGCAGTACTTC. Translated, it gives CASSQDPLTEQYF.

The chain couples TRBV28 to TRBJ2-1; D is uncertain. Trimming removed 3 bases from V and 1 base from J, with 4 bases in between. CDR3 length: 13 residues. Germline V gene lookup returns CDR1 MDHEN and CDR2 SYDVKM. The CDR3 DNA sequence: TGTGCCAGCAGTTTTCGTTCCTACAATGAGCAGTTCTTC. Its translation: CASSFRSYNEQFF.